Included here is one TCR beta chain sequence, with context. Described treatment: oral pan-JAK inhibitor, 5-10 mg twice daily. Following RNA extraction, reverse transcription yielded cDNA that acted as the sequencing template. Produced via immunoSEQ multiplex PCR; TCRdb's table is partial and in-frame only. The sample lists just over 150,000 clones; about 71% were seen once. This entry is derived from a study of CD8+ T cells in alopecia areata. This sample comprised CD4+ T cells sorted from blood, obtained at week 4, from a patient treated with tofacitinib. The sequence was collected from a human donor with alopecia areata.

DNA for the CDR3: TGTGCCAGCAGCTTGGCAGCGAGGGAGCTGTTTTTT. It yields the protein CASSLAARELFF. The chain carries TRBV5-6 and TRBJ2-2, with D hard to call. Trimming took off 0 bases at V and 9 bases at J, with 6 bases between the two ends. Per germline, CDR1 SGHDT and CDR2 YYEEEE. The CDR3 spans 12 residues. Drawing the rest from reference TRBV5-6 and TRBJ2-2, the complete variable domain is DAGVTQSPTHLIKTRGQQVTLRCSPKSGHDTVSWYQQALGQGPQFIFQYYEEEERQRGNFPDRFSGHQFPNYSSELNVNALLLGDSALYLCASSLAARELFFGEGSRLTVL.